The sequence of this T cell receptor beta chain was determined in a study of early T cells in non-severe SARS-CoV-2 infection. At the level of the study: The authors sequenced bulk RNA from unsorted whole blood, leaving chains unpaired. General study findings and limits: Matching results from VDJdb favored anti-spike CD8 responses, leaving private and CD4 specificities undetected.

This clonotype was recorded at least ten times. The antigen is not known. Unique molecular identifiers were affixed to single, distinct cDNA molecules. TCRdb called the 5' RACE reads again in MiXCR, with one record for every CDR3 protein. The repertoire holds 70,000 or so distinct CDR3 sequences, around 13% seen once, with over 1% in the top ten. V shed 7 bases and J shed 5 bases, with 17 bases lying between them. The CDR3 covers 15 residues. Germline V gene sequence: CDR1 MNHEY, CDR2 SVGEGT. Material: whole blood. J is TRBJ2-2 and V is TRBV6-2 or TRBV6-3; D possibly matches TRBD1 or TRBD2 (5 bases each). This clonotype was sampled from an adult who was a healthcare worker with PCR-confirmed SARS-CoV-2 infection or an uninfected control (not recorded which). For the CDR3, the DNA is TGTGCCAGCACAACAGGATATGGCGGGACCGGGGAGCTGTTTTTT. Encoded protein: CASTTGYGGTGELFF.